These 18 T cell receptor beta chains were sequenced from one sample in a study of blood T cell repertoires in COVID-19. The data were produced by immunoSEQ multiplex PCR, yet TCRdb's version contains in-frame clones alone and is incomplete. The profile covers some 170,000 clones, with approximately 80% appearing a single time and around 6.7% taken by the ten largest. The sample consisted of peripheral blood. Receptors originate from a woman aged 40 to 49 with COVID-19, enrolled during active disease.

The chain uses TRBV19 and TRBJ1-6, with TRBD1 matching over 7 bases. In germline, CDR1 is LNHDA, CDR2 SQIVND (reference sequence). J was trimmed by 10 bases and V by 11 bases; bases with no gene match: 11. The CDR3 has 13 amino acids. The CDR3: CASCGQAKSPLHF. CDR3 bases: TGTGCCTCTTGTGGACAGGCCAAATCACCCCTCCACTTT.

The chain uses TRBV9 and TRBJ2-2, with 8 bases identical to TRBD2. The CDR3 covers 16 residues. The germline V gene has CDR1 SGDLS and CDR2 YYNGEE. V lost 0 bases, J lost 5 bases, and 6 bases stayed unmatched. In DNA form, the CDR3 reads TGTGCCAGCAGCGTAGAACTAGCGGATCTTACCGGGGAGCTGTTTTTT. Its translation is CASSVELADLTGELFF.

The gene calls are TRBV10-3 and TRBJ1-2; 7 bases align to TRBD1. With 0 bases clipped from V and 3 bases from J, the junction kept 10 bases outside the gene matches. Per germline, CDR1 ENHRY and CDR2 SYGVKD. CDR3 length: 17 amino acids. The CDR3 DNA sequence: TGTGCCATCAGTGAGTCGTTCGGGCAGGGGGGAGACTATGGCTACACCTTC. Amino acid sequence: CAISESFGQGGDYGYTF.

The chain uses TRBV14 and TRBJ2-3; TRBD1 agrees at 8 bases. The junction had 0 bases not matched to a gene; V was cut back by 0 bases and J by 1 base. The CDR3 sequence is 15 residues long. Germline CDR1 and CDR2: SGHDN and FVKESK. This CDR3 is CASSQDRGRTDTQYF. The CDR3 region has the DNA TGTGCCAGCAGCCAAGACAGGGGGCGCACAGATACGCAGTATTTT. Filled out from reference TRBV14 and TRBJ2-3, the complete variable domain reads EAGVTQFPSHSVIEKGQTVTLRCDPISGHDNLYWYRRVMGKEIKFLLHFVKESKQDESGMPNNRFLAERTGGTYSTLKVQPAELEDSGVYFCASSQDRGRTDTQYFGPGTRLTVL.

The chain is built from TRBV25-1 and TRBJ2-2; 12 bases are shared with TRBD1. V shed 10 bases, J shed 2 bases, and the junction held 8 bases outside the gene matches. The length of the CDR3 is 16 residues. The V gene's germline CDR1 is MGHDK and CDR2 SYGVNS. In DNA, the CDR3 is TGTGCCACTGTGGGGACAGGGGGCCTCAACACCGGGGAGCTGTTTTTT. It codes for CATVGTGGLNTGELFF. Combining the CDR3 with reference TRBV25-1 and TRBJ2-2 gives the whole variable domain EADIYQTPRYLVIGTGKKITLECSQTMGHDKMYWYQQDPGMELHLIHYSYGVNSTEKGDLSSESTVSRIRTEHFPLTLESARPSHTSQYLCATVGTGGLNTGELFFGEGSRLTVL.

The chain employs TRBV5-4 and TRBJ1-6, with D uncertain. V was trimmed by 4 bases and J by 6 bases, leaving 14 bases between them. The CDR3 is 15 residues long. The germline gives CDR1 SGHNT, CDR2 YYREEE (reference sequence). CDR3 bases: TGTGCCAGCAGCCCTGGGCCTGGTTTTAATTCACCCCTCCACTTT. Translated, it gives CASSPGPGFNSPLHF.

This chain uses TRBV15 with TRBJ1-6; no clear D. The CDR3 sequence is 12 residues long. Trimming removed 2 bases from V and 13 bases from J, with 9 bases in between. Per germline, CDR1 LNHNV and CDR2 YYDKDF (reference sequence). CDR3 nucleotide sequence: TGTGCCACCAGCAGATTCTCAGGTCCCCTCCACTTT. Amino acids: CATSRFSGPLHF.

The rearrangement links TRBV5-1 to TRBJ1-1; 10 bases are shared with TRBD1. CDR1 is SGHRS, CDR2 YFSETQ, per germline. The J segment lost 1 base and the V segment lost 4 bases, leaving 10 bases of the junction unmatched. The CDR3 runs to 17 residues. CDR3 loop: CASSARDRGKGNTEAFF. The CDR3 DNA follows: TGCGCCAGCAGCGCCCGGGACAGGGGAAAAGGGAACACTGAAGCTTTCTTT.

The rearrangement links TRBV5-6 to TRBJ2-3; maybe TRBD1 (5 bases). V lost 0 bases to trimming and J lost 5 bases, with 7 bases between them. CDR1 and CDR2 (germline): SGHDT, YYEEEE. The CDR3 covers 13 residues. Here the CDR3 reads CASSLVGEDTQYF. Here the CDR3 DNA reads TGTGCCAGCAGCTTGGTAGGGGAAGATACGCAGTATTTT.

The genes are TRBV29-1 and TRBJ2-5; D unclear. V was shortened by 3 bases and J by 2 bases, with 10 bases between the two germline ends. Germline assignment: CDR1 SQVTM and CDR2 ANQGSEA. The CDR3 spans 13 residues. The CDR3 is CSVDRSSQETQYF. The CDR3 bases are TGCAGCGTTGACAGGTCTTCGCAAGAGACCCAGTACTTC.

This clone was counted a single time. The chain is built from TRBV28 and TRBJ1-1; D unclear. From germline, CDR1 is MDHEN and CDR2 SYDVKM. The CDR3 extends over 12 amino acids. Trimming left V 8 bases short and J 9 bases short, with 16 bases between. The DNA of the CDR3 is TGTGCCAGCGGCTCGGGAGACTCAAAAGCTTTCTTT. Translation: CASGSGDSKAFF.

A note on this clone: One end of the junction does not line up with germline, which may come from a read error. This chain uses TRBV6-5 with TRBJ2-2; D unresolved. The V gene's germline CDR1 is MNHEY and CDR2 SVGAGI. This CDR3 has 14 residues. The CDR3 region has the DNA TGTGCCAGCAGTGACTCACAGTTCACCGGGGAGCTGTTTTTT. This encodes CASSDSQFTGELFF.

The gene calls are TRBV10-1 and TRBJ2-1, with TRBD2 identical over 12 bases. V lost 11 bases to trimming and J lost 12 bases; unmatched junction nucleotides: 14. The CDR3 contains 14 residues. Germline CDR1 is WNHNN and CDR2 is SYGVQD (reference sequence). In nucleotides, the CDR3 is TGCGCCTCATCGTTGACTAGCGGGAGAGGCGGGCAGTTCTTC. Protein product: CASSLTSGRGGQFF.

The chain is built from TRBV21-1 and TRBJ2-7; TRBD1 is the table's D call, not checked against the DNA. TRBV21-1 is assigned pseudogene status. This CDR3 spans 14 amino acids. This chain's CDR3 is CASSIKTGGTEQYF. The CDR3 coding sequence is TGTGCCAGCAGCATAAAGACAGGTGGGACCGAGCAGTACTTC.

A few counts support this clone. The rearrangement uses TRBV28 and TRBJ1-5; no clear D gene. The CDR3 totals 12 residues. Trimming shortened V by 4 bases and J by 7 bases, and 8 bases separated the two germline ends. Germline-derived CDR1 and CDR2 are MDHEN and SYDVKM. DNA of the CDR3: TGTGCCAGCAGTTCTTACACCCAGCCCCAGCATTTT. Protein sequence: CASSSYTQPQHF.

This chain connects TRBV7-8 to TRBJ2-1; D may be TRBD2 (6 bases). Trimming took 4 bases from V and 7 from J, leaving 14 bases between them. Germline V gives CDR1 SGHVS, CDR2 FQNEAQ. This CDR3 is built from 14 residues. CDR3: CASSSGMGGNEQFF. CDR3 sequence (DNA): TGTGCCAGCAGCTCCGGAATGGGGGGTAATGAGCAGTTCTTC. The entire variable domain, with the rest obtained from reference TRBV7-8 and TRBJ2-1, is as follows: GAGVSQSPRYKVAKRGQDVALRCDPISGHVSLFWYQQALGQGPEFLTYFQNEAQLDKSGLPSDRFFAERPEGSVSTLKIQRTQQEDSAVYLCASSSGMGGNEQFFGPGTRLTVL.

This clone appeared a few times. The rearrangement links TRBV5-8 to TRBJ1-4, with D unresolved. V was cut by 2 bases and J by 8 bases, with 10 bases left in between. Germline V gene lookup returns CDR1 SGHTS and CDR2 YDEGEE. The CDR3 runs 13 residues. CDR3 DNA sequence: TGTGCCAGCAGCTTCAGAAGTTCGGAAAAACTGTTTTTT. Protein sequence: CASSFRSSEKLFF.

The rearrangement uses TRBV19 and TRBJ1-3, with D possibly TRBD1 on 6 matching bases. CDR1 and CDR2 from the germline V gene are LNHDA and SQIVND (reference sequence). The CDR3 is 14 residues long. The V end was cut by 4 bases, the J end by 4 bases, with 11 bases between. CDR3 loop: CASSTGDRGNTIYF. The CDR3 DNA follows: TGTGCCAGTAGTACAGGGGATAGGGGAAACACCATATATTTT.